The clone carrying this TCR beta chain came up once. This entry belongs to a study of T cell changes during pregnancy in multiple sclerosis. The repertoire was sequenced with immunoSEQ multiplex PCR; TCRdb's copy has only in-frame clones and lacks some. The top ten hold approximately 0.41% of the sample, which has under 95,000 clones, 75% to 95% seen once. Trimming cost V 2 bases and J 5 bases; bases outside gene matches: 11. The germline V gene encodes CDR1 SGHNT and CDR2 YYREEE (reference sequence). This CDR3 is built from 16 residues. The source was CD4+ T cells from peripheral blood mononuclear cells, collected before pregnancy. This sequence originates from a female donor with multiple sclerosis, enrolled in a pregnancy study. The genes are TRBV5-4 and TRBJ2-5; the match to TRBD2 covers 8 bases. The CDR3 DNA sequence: TGTGCCAGCAGCTTCTGGGCGGCGGGGGGTACGGAGACCCAGTACTTC. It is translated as CASSFWAAGGTETQYF.